This entry describes one TCR beta chain. One end of the junction does not line up with germline, which may come from a read error. The germline CDR1 and CDR2 sequences are LGHNA and YSLEER. The CDR3 has 19 amino acids. Researchers generated TCR beta cDNA from around 0.55 ug of total RNA, relying on a constant-region primer. Three-round nested multiplex PCR performed with slightly modified ARM-PCR produced the TCR beta libraries. Primers for the first two PCR rounds were TRBV1-TRBV30 forward primers and a C-beta reverse primer (around 11 cycles per round). A single record per CDR3 protein comes from TCRdb applying MiXCR to the multiplex PCR reads. The sample records some 190,000 distinct CDR3 sequences, around 85% being singletons. The sample is drawn from a study of tumor-infiltrating lymphocytes in primary liver carcinoma. Total RNA and DNA came together from 20-30 mg of bulk tissue without cell sorting.

Material for sequencing was tumor tissue from primary liver carcinoma. The TCR sequence derives from a man between 40 and 49 years old with primary liver carcinoma and hepatitis B virus infection. The V and J genes are TRBV4-3 and TRBJ2-2, with D unclear. CDR3 bases: TGCGCCAGCAGCCTCCGAAGCCCGACAAGGGCCGGCTCCACCGGGCAGCTGTTTTTT. Translated, it gives CASSLRSPTRAGSTGQLFF.